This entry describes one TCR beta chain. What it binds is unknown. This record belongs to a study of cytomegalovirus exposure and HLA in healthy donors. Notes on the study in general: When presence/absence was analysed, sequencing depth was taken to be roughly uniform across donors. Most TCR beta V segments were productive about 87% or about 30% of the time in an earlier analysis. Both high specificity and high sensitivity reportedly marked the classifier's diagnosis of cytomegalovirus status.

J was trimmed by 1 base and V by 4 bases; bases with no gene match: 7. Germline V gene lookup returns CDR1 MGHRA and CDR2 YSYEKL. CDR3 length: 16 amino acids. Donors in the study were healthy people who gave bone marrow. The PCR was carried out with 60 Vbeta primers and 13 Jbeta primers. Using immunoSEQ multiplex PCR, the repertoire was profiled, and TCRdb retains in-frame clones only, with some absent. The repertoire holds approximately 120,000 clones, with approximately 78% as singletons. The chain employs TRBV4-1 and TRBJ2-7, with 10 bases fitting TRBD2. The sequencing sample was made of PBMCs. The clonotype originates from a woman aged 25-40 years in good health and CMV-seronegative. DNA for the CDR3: TGCGCCAGCAGCCGGAGTAGCGGGGGGCTGTCCTACGAGCAGTACTTC. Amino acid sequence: CASSRSSGGLSYEQYF.